The clone carrying this T cell receptor beta chain was observed at least ten times. What it binds is not known. The sample carries other DNA sequences with the same CDR3. The entry originates in a study of metastatic and nonmetastatic thyroid tumors. Study-level information: From malignant and benign thyroid patients, repertoires in blood and in tumor or nodule tissue were compared. Findings and caveats of the study: Malignant tumors reportedly showed significantly higher TCR beta diversity than benign nodules in both blood and tumor.

Every patient underwent thyroid surgery untreated. Original handling: Construction of a distant-metastasis classifier for papillary thyroid cancer relied on CDR3 differences across clinicopathological groups. TCRdb re-analyzed the PCR reads using MiXCR. The V and J calls reflect TCRdb's pipeline rather than the authors' work. This table holds tens of thousands of clones, about 4% found once. This clonotype was sampled from a female donor with papillary thyroid cancer or a benign thyroid nodule (not recorded which). Some clones in this sample may be carry-over from other donors' samples. Sequencing was done on a sample of blood.

CDR3 sequence reads: CASGLTSGPYEQYF. The CDR3 nucleotides read TGTGCCAGCGGACTGACTAGCGGACCTTACGAGCAGTACTTC. This chain links TRBV28 with TRBJ2-7; TRBD2 agrees at 9 bases. V lost 8 bases, J lost 4 bases, and 9 bases stayed unmatched. This CDR3 is 14 amino acids long. Looked up from germline, CDR1 is MDHEN and CDR2 is SYDVKM.